The TCR beta chain under discussion was sequenced for a study of graft-versus-host responses after intestinal transplantation. For this clone: Its cognate antigen is unknown.

Trimming took 2 bases from V and 1 from J, leaving 8 bases between them. Germline V gene sequence: CDR1 MNHEY, CDR2 SMNVEV (reference sequence). The CDR3 contains 14 residues. TCRdb keeps only in-frame clones here, not all; method: immunoSEQ multiplex PCR. The table has 70,000 to 75,000 clones, 80% to 90% seen once. The source was unstimulated CD8+ T cells sorted from spleen or lymph node cells, collected before intestinal transplant. This chain connects TRBV27 to TRBJ2-5; D is unclear. This receptor was identified in a human donor who received an intestinal transplant. Here the CDR3 reads CASSLVYPQETQYF. The CDR3 DNA reads as TGTGCCAGCAGTTTAGTTTATCCCCAAGAGACCCAGTACTTC.